This paragraph covers one T cell receptor (beta chain) sequence. This clonotype appeared a few times. Its antigen is unknown. Nothing much larger sits one base from this clone, and base qualities are not available. From the germline V gene, CDR1 is MNHNS and CDR2 is SASEGT. The CDR3 contains 12 residues, cysteine and phenylalanine counted. Kept here is only the CDR3 DNA, which spans 36 bases and is read in frame from base 1. Trimming at the junction amounts to 0 bases on V and 4 bases on J, and the germline ends lie 3 bases apart. Library preparation was by 5' RACE. TCRdb records Illumina MiSeq as the sequencer. The public reads were reanalyzed by TCRdb: fastp trimming at Q25, MiXCR alignment, in-frame beta chains only. Identical CDR3 protein sequences are pooled into one entry, listed with their most common genes and DNA. The sample includes approximately 52,000 distinct CDR3 sequences, with roughly 14% observed a single time. The ten most abundant clones make up about 16% of the sample.

This sample is drawn from a study of T cells of healthy individuals (dated by TCRdb to between 2018 and 2020). The TCR originated in a human donor in good health. The V and J segments used are TRBV6-1 and TRBJ1-2; confidence is insufficient to name the D gene. The CDR3 reads as follows: CASSEARYGYTF. Read as DNA, the sequence is TGTGCCAGCAGTGAAGCACGCTATGGCTACACCTTC.